This T cell receptor (beta chain) was sequenced in a study of blood T cell repertoires in COVID-19 (dated by TCRdb to about 2020). Background on the whole study: Collaborator samples came from the United States, Italy and Spain and covered acute and convalescent phases of COVID-19. The material from the prospective study consisted of cDNA or gDNA derived from T cells, B-cell-depleted T cells, or PBMCs. Subjects who had been exposed to COVID-19, were actively infected with it, or had recovered from it provided the deeply sampled blood TCRbeta repertoires that made up the dataset. The repertoires were released in a freely available public database intended as a resource for research on the immune response to SARS-CoV-2. Samples were obtained from the ongoing ImmuneRACE study (first 160 participants) and from roughly 1,300 subjects provided by 6 global collaborators. A de-identified subject ID, COVID-19 status, age in years and sex were almost always included in the sample metadata. Where available, HLA class I and class II types were taken from metadata supplied by the sample provider and were not determined by assay-based typing. Overall study results and their limits: The quantity of clinical and demographic metadata differed by source and by participant and was supplied without curation.

Comments on this clone: No antigen is known for it. No per-base quality is available; no much larger clone lies one base away.

The CDR3 holds 14 amino acids from the cysteine to the phenylalanine. The read is trimmed to its CDR3 DNA, 42 bases read in frame from base 1. Relative to germline, V is 1 base shorter and J is 6 bases shorter, with 12 bases between their ends. From a lookup of the germline V gene (reference sequence), CDR1 and CDR2 are LGHDT and YNNKEL. The immunoSEQ Assay, a bias-controlled multiplex PCR, was used to amplify TCRbeta CDR3 regions from genomic DNA. The authors' pipeline ran thus. The number of nucleated cells in each sample was estimated from the amplification of reference gene primers within the assay. To quantify the absolute abundance of each unique TCRbeta CDR3 rearrangement, sequence reads were collapsed and filtered. For each sample, productive Simpson clonality was calculated as the square root of Simpson's diversity index over productive rearrangements. Drawn from immuneACCESS, this table holds only the in-frame rearrangements with V and J called that TCRdb kept. Clones are partly lost; checked studies trace under half to an unresolved V gene and leave the rest unexplained. For V, J and clone size, that table is used; D and trimming come from the DNA. Recorded for this sample are roughly 140,000 clones; 75% to 90% of them occurred a single time. The top ten clonotypes cover approximately 15% of the sample.

The collaborating institutions used their own protocols to collect whole blood in K2EDTA tubes. For TCRbeta analysis, collaborator samples were shipped as frozen whole blood, as isolated PBMCs, or as DNA extracted from either sample type. This TCR derives from a woman between 35 and 50 years old with acute or convalescent COVID-19. Sequencing used peripheral blood. This sequence uses TRBV3-1 (or the pseudogene TRBV3-2) and TRBJ1-1; TRBD1 is a possible D gene, resting on 5 matching bases. The CDR3 here reads CASSQGGQRAEAFF. The DNA is TGTGCCAGCAGCCAAGGGGGCCAGCGGGCTGAAGCTTTCTTT.